A selection of T cell receptor beta chains follows, all from one sample in a study of blood T cell repertoires in COVID-19. Measured with immunoSEQ multiplex PCR; TCRdb has only the in-frame clones, and not every one. The sample yields 250,000 or so clones, around 86% seen once. Sample: PBMCs or T cells enriched from blood (not recorded which). All receptors derive from a man aged 35-49 years who had recovered from COVID-19. The CDR3 runs from the conserved cysteine through the conserved F or W. The order of the fields is V gene, D gene, J gene, clone size, CDR3 DNA, CDR3 protein. The D gene is left open where the match is weak. Size is omitted from some rows. Given values are once, few, many or a class for expanded clones.

TRBV11-2	TRBD2	TRBJ2-7	.	TGTGCCAGCAGAAGTCTTCGAGCGGGGGGGTACGAGCAGTACTTC	CASRSLRAGGYEQYF
TRBV29-1	TRBD2	TRBJ2-7	.	TGCAGCGTTGTGGAGCGGGGGACTCTCTACGAGCAGTACTTC	CSVVERGTLYEQYF
TRBV4-3	.	TRBJ2-5	.	TGCGCCAGCAGCCAAGAAGGGGTGGCGGTGGAGACCCAGTACTTC	CASSQEGVAVETQYF
TRBV12-1	.	TRBJ2-7	once	TGTGCCAGCAGCGTAGACAGTAGCTCCTACGAGCAGTACTTC	CASSVDSSSYEQYF
TRBV19	.	TRBJ2-7	.	TGTGCCAGTAGTATTGCGGGGACAGACTACGAGCAGTACTTC	CASSIAGTDYEQYF
TRBV7-2	.	TRBJ2-2	.	TGTGCCAGCAGCTTAGGGGGTAGTAGCGCCGGGGAGCTGTTTTTT	CASSLGGSSAGELFF
TRBV29-1	.	TRBJ1-1	.	TGCAGCGTTGATGGGCCGAACACTGAAGCTTTCTTT	CSVDGPNTEAFF
TRBV6-5	.	TRBJ2-3	.	TGTGCCAGCCAGGGTAGCACAGATACGCAGTATTTT	CASQGSTDTQYF
TRBV7-9	TRBD2	TRBJ2-1	.	TGTGCCGGTTGGGAGGGAGAGCAGTTCTTC	CAGWEGEQFF
TRBV5-8	TRBD1	TRBJ1-6	.	TGTGCCAGCAGCCCACGGACAGGCGGCAATTCACCCCTCCACTTT	CASSPRTGGNSPLHF
TRBV28	.	TRBJ2-7	.	TGTGCCAGCAGTAGTCCAGGAGGGACCTCCTACGAGCAGTACTTC	CASSSPGGTSYEQYF
TRBV3-1/TRBV3-2	.	TRBJ1-1	.	TGTGCCAGCAGCGATTCCGGTGTAAAGACTGAAGCTTTCTTT	CASSDSGVKTEAFF
TRBV19	TRBD1	TRBJ2-7	.	TGTGCCAGTAGAAATTCCGGGACAGGGGACTACGAGCAGTACTTC	CASRNSGTGDYEQYF
TRBV7-2	TRBD2	TRBJ2-3	.	TGTGCCAGCAGCTTACTAAGCGGGAGGGAGGGTACGCAGTATTTT	CASSLLSGREGTQYF
TRBV7-8	TRBD1	TRBJ1-6	.	TGTGCCGGCTCAACTTTCCGGGACAGAGATTCACCCCTCCACTTT	CAGSTFRDRDSPLHF
TRBV19	.	TRBJ1-2	.	TGTGCCAGTAGTAGCCAGGCAGGGTCGGACTATGGCTACACCTTC	CASSSQAGSDYGYTF
TRBV2	TRBD2	TRBJ2-3	.	TGTGCCAGCAGCTGGACTAGAGGCACAGATACGCAGTATTTT	CASSWTRGTDTQYF
TRBV5-1	.	TRBJ1-2	.	TGCGCCAGCAGTTCCGCGGGACTTTTTGATGGCTACACCTTC	CASSSAGLFDGYTF
TRBV5-6	.	TRBJ1-3	.	TGTGCCAGCAGCATGCTACAGGGTCTCCACTCTGGAAACACCATATATTTT	CASSMLQGLHSGNTIYF
TRBV19	.	TRBJ1-1	.	TGTGCCAGTAGATCACGGGGGGGGCTCACTGAAGCTTTCTTT	CASRSRGGLTEAFF
TRBV7-3	TRBD1	TRBJ1-3	.	TGTGCCAGCAGCCTCACAGGGGGTGGGTCTGGAAACACCATATATTTT	CASSLTGGGSGNTIYF
TRBV2	.	TRBJ1-2	.	TGTGCCAGCAGTGAAGACCCAGGGCTCTATGGCTACACCTTC	CASSEDPGLYGYTF
TRBV28	.	TRBJ1-1	.	TGTGCCAGCAGTTTCCTGACAGTGGGCACTGAAGCTTTCTTT	CASSFLTVGTEAFF
TRBV24-1	.	TRBJ1-5	.	TGTGCCACCAGTGCCCCTTCCGGGCGGCGGGCGGGTAGCAATCAGCCCCAGCATTTT	CATSAPSGRRAGSNQPQHF
TRBV19	.	TRBJ1-1	.	TGTGCCAGTAGTATAGACCCAGCGGGAGCTGAAGCTTTCTTT	CASSIDPAGAEAFF
TRBV29-1	.	TRBJ1-2	few	TGCAGCGTTGAAAAAGGGGATGGCTACACCTTC	CSVEKGDGYTF
TRBV12-3/TRBV12-4	.	TRBJ2-7	.	TGTGCCAGCAGAGAGGGGGGGGCCTACGAGCAGTACTTC	CASREGGAYEQYF
TRBV19	.	TRBJ1-2	.	TGTGCCAGTAATTCCGGGACAACAAGTAACTATGGCTACACCTTC	CASNSGTTSNYGYTF
TRBV5-1	TRBD2	TRBJ2-7	.	TGCGCCAGCAGCTTGGATGGCGGGGGGGTCTACGAGCAGTACTTC	CASSLDGGGVYEQYF
TRBV6-1	TRBD1	TRBJ1-1	.	TGTGCCAGCAGCTACAGGGGGGGGGTGACTGAAGCTTTCTTT	CASSYRGGVTEAFF
TRBV7-8	TRBD2	TRBJ2-1	.	TGTGCCAGCAGCTCCCGGACTAGCGGGGGTTGGAATGAGCAGTTCTTC	CASSSRTSGGWNEQFF
TRBV9	TRBD2	TRBJ2-5	.	TGTGCCAGCAGCGTATCCGCGGGAGAAGTGGAGACCCAGTACTTC	CASSVSAGEVETQYF
TRBV6-4	TRBD2	TRBJ2-1	.	TGTGCCAGCAGTGACAGCGGGAGCTCCTACAATGAGCAGTTCTTC	CASSDSGSSYNEQFF
TRBV5-6	.	TRBJ2-7	.	TGTGCCAGCAGCGTTAGCGGTAGCTCCTACGAGCAGTACTTC	CASSVSGSSYEQYF
TRBV5-1	TRBD1	TRBJ1-1	.	TGCGCCAGCACCCCGGGACAGGGTGTCACTGAAGCTTTCTTT	CASTPGQGVTEAFF
TRBV18	.	TRBJ1-2	.	TGTGCCAGCTCACAGGACAGACTCTATGGCTACACCTTC	CASSQDRLYGYTF
TRBV7-9	TRBD1	TRBJ1-4	.	TGTGCCAGCAGCTTAGCCCGACAGGGGTGGGGTGAAAAACTGTTTTTT	CASSLARQGWGEKLFF
TRBV9	.	TRBJ1-1	.	TGTGCCAGCACCATAGACAGCGTGGGTGAAGCTTTCTTT	CASTIDSVGEAFF
TRBV19	TRBD1	TRBJ1-2	.	TGTGCCAGTAGTACAATGACAGGGGACCATGGCTACACCTTC	CASSTMTGDHGYTF
TRBV11-3	TRBD1	TRBJ2-7	.	TGTGCCAGCAGCTTAGCCGGACAGGCTTTCCCCCACGAGCAGTACTTC	CASSLAGQAFPHEQYF
TRBV27	.	TRBJ2-7	.	TGTGCCAGCAGAGTGGAGGGACGGCACTACGAGCAGTACTTC	CASRVEGRHYEQYF
TRBV5-6	TRBD2	TRBJ2-1	.	TGTGCCAGCAGCTCTCCGGGGGGGTTTAGCTCCTACAATGAGCAGTTCTTC	CASSSPGGFSSYNEQFF
TRBV6-2/TRBV6-3	.	TRBJ1-2	once	TGTGCCAGCAGCCCGACTTTCTTCACAGGGTCGTATAACTATGGCTACACCTTC	CASSPTFFTGSYNYGYTF
TRBV6-2/TRBV6-3	TRBD2	TRBJ2-5	once	TGTGCCAGCAGTTACGAGGGACTAGCGGGAGGAGAGACCCAGTACTTC	CASSYEGLAGGETQYF
TRBV7-8	.	TRBJ2-3	.	TGTGCCAGCAGCTCCCTCCGAGATACGCAGTATTTT	CASSSLRDTQYF
TRBV6-4	TRBD1	TRBJ1-4	.	TGTGCCAGCAGGGGTACCTTCAATTCGGGACAGGGTAATGAAAAACTGTTTTTT	CASRGTFNSGQGNEKLFF
TRBV5-4	TRBD2	TRBJ2-5	.	TGTGCCAGCAGCCCTGGGACTAGCGGGAGATTGAACCAAGAGACCCAGTACTTC	CASSPGTSGRLNQETQYF
TRBV5-6	.	TRBJ1-4	few	TGTGCCAGCAGCTTGATGGGGGCAATGACCGTAGATGAAAAACTGTTTTTT	CASSLMGAMTVDEKLFF
TRBV29-1	TRBD1	TRBJ2-7	.	TGCAGCGTACCTTTGAAGGACAGGCCGGGTTACGAGCAGTACTTC	CSVPLKDRPGYEQYF
TRBV30	.	TRBJ2-3	once	TGTGCCTGGAGTCGGGACTCCCGAGGCGATACGCAGTATTTT	CAWSRDSRGDTQYF
TRBV6-5	TRBD1	TRBJ2-1	once	TGTGCCAGCAGAACCGGGACAGGGAGCTTTAATGAGCAGTTCTTC	CASRTGTGSFNEQFF
TRBV5-4	TRBD1	TRBJ1-2	.	TGTGCCAGCAGCTTGGGACAGGGAGTGGTCCTCTATGGCTACACCTTC	CASSLGQGVVLYGYTF
TRBV19	TRBD1	TRBJ1-2	.	TGTGCCAGTAGTTCCCGGGACAGGGCTGGCTATGGCTACACCTTC	CASSSRDRAGYGYTF
TRBV5-1	.	TRBJ1-1	.	TGCGCCATCCCCGGGGACACTGAAGCTTTCTTT	CAIPGDTEAFF
TRBV7-3	.	TRBJ1-2	.	TGTGCCAGCAGCTCAGGGGTAGACTATGGCTACACCTTC	CASSSGVDYGYTF
TRBV27	TRBD1	TRBJ1-1	.	TGTGCCAGCAGTTTGACAGGGGGGACTTGGACTGAAGCTTTCTTT	CASSLTGGTWTEAFF
TRBV5-1	TRBD1	TRBJ1-1	.	TGCGCCAGCAGCGGAACCGGGACAGGGGGCACTGAAGCTTTCTTT	CASSGTGTGGTEAFF